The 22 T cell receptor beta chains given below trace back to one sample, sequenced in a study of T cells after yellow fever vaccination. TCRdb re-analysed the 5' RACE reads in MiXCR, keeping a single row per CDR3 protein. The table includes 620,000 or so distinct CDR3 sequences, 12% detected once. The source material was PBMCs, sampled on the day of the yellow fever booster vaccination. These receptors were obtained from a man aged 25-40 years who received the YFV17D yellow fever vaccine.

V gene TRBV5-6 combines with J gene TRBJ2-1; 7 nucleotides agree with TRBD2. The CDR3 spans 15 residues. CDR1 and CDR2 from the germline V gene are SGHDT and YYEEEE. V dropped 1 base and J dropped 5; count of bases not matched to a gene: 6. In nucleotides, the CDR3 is TGTGCCAGCAGCTTGTTCGGGGGGAATGACAATGAGCAGTTCTTC. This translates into CASSLFGGNDNEQFF.

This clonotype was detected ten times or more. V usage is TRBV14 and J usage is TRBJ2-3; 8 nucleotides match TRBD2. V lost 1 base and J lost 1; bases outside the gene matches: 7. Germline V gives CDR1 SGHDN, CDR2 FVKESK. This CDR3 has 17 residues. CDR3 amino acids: CASSQVLWTSRTDTQYF. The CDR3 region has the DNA TGTGCCAGCAGCCAAGTCCTGTGGACTAGCCGCACAGATACGCAGTATTTT. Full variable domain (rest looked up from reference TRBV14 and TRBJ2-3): EAGVTQFPSHSVIEKGQTVTLRCDPISGHDNLYWYRRVMGKEIKFLLHFVKESKQDESGMPNNRFLAERTGGTYSTLKVQPAELEDSGVYFCASSQVLWTSRTDTQYFGPGTRLTVL.

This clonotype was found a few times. CDR3 protein: CSARGGRAGETQYF. CDR3 DNA: TGCAGTGCTAGAGGCGGGAGGGCCGGTGAGACCCAGTACTTC. V is TRBV20-1 and J is TRBJ2-5; 9 nucleotides agree with TRBD2. The CDR3 totals 14 residues. V shed 1 base, J shed 5 bases, and the junction held 5 bases outside the gene matches. Looked up from germline, CDR1 is DFQATT and CDR2 is SNEGSKA (reference sequence).

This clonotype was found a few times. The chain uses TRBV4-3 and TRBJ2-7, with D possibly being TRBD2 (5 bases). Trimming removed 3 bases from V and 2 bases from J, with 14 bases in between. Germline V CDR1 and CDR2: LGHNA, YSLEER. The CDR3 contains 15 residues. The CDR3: CASSQGRSGPYEQYF. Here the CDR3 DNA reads TGCGCCAGCAGCCAGGGCAGGAGCGGACCCTACGAGCAGTACTTC.

The CDR3 sequence: CASSLALGQNYGYTF. DNA for the CDR3: TGTGCCAGCAGCCTGGCGTTGGGACAAAACTATGGCTACACCTTC. The chain joins TRBV5-5 to TRBJ1-2, with D perhaps TRBD1 (6 bases). Looked up from germline, CDR1 is SGHKS and CDR2 is YYEKEE (reference sequence). V shed 4 bases and J shed 2 bases, with 15 bases lying between them. The CDR3 is 15 residues long. Supplemented by reference TRBV5-5 and TRBJ1-2, the full variable domain reads DAGVTQSPTHLIKTRGQQVTLRCSPISGHKSVSWYQQVLGQGPQFIFQYYEKEERGRGNFPDRFSARQFPNYSSELNVNALLLGDSALYLCASSLALGQNYGYTFGSGTRLTVV.

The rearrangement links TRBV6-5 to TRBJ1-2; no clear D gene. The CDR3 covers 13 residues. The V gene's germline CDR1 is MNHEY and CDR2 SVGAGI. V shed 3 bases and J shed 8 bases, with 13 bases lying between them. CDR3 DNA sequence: TGTGCCAGCAGTTATTCCCCACAACTGGGCTACACCTTC. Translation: CASSYSPQLGYTF.

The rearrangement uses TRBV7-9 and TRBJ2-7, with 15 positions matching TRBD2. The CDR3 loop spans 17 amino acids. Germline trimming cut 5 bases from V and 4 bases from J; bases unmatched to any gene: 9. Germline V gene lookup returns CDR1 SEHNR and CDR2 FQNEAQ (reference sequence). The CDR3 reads CASSPTGTSGRRYEQYF. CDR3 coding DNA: TGTGCCAGCAGCCCCACCGGGACTAGCGGGAGGCGATACGAGCAGTACTTC.

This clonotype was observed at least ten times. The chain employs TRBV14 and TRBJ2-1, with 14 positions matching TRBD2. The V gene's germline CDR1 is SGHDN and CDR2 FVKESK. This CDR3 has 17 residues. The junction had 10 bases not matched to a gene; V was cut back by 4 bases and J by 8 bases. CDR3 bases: TGTGCCAGCAGCCCAGACAGACTAGCGGGAGGGTTAGATGAGCAGTTCTTC. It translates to CASSPDRLAGGLDEQFF.

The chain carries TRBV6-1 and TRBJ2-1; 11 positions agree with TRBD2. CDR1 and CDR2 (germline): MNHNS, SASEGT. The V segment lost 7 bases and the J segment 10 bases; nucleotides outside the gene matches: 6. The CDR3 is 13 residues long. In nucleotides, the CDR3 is TGTGCCAGCAACCGACTAGCGGGAATAGAGCAGTTCTTC. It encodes CASNRLAGIEQFF.

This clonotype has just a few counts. Here the CDR3 reads CASSEAAVPPVRETQYF. The CDR3 region has the DNA TGTGCCAGCAGTGAAGCGGCTGTTCCCCCGGTCCGGGAGACCCAGTACTTC. V gene TRBV2 combines with J gene TRBJ2-5; D not resolved. Trimming removed 0 bases at V and 5 bases at J, with 19 bases between. This CDR3 is built from 17 residues. Germline values: CDR1 SNHLY, CDR2 FYNNEI.

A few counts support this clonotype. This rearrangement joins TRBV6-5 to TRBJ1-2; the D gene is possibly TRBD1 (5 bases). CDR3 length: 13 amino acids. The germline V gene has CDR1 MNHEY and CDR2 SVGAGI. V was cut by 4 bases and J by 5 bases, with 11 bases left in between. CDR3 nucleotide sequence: TGTGCCAGCAGTTCCGGGGACGAATATGGCTACACCTTC. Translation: CASSSGDEYGYTF.

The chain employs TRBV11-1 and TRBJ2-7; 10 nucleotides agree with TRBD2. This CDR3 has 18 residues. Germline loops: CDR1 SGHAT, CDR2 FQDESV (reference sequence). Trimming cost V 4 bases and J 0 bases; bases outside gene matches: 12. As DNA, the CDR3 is TGTGCCAGCAGCTCGCCGACTAGCGGGCAGATCAGCTCCTACGAGCAGTACTTC. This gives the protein CASSSPTSGQISSYEQYF.

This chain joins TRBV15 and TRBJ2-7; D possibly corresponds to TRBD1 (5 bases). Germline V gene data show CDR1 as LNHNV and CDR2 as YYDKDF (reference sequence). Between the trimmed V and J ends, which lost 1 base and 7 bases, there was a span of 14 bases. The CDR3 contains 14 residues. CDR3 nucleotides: TGTGCCACCAGCAGAGCTGGCCAGGGATGGGAGCAGTACTTC. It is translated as CATSRAGQGWEQYF.

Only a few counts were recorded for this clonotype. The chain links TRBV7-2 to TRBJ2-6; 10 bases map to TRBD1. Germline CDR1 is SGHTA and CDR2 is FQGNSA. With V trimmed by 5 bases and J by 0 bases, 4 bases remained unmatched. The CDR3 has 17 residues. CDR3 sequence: CASSRDRGSSGANVLTF. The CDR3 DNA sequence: TGTGCCAGCAGCCGGGACAGGGGTAGCTCTGGGGCCAACGTCCTGACTTTC. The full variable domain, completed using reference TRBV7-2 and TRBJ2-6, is GAGVSQSPSNKVTEKGKDVELRCDPISGHTALYWYRQSLGQGLEFLIYFQGNSAPDKSGLPSDRFSAERTGGSVSTLTIQRTQQEDSAVYLCASSRDRGSSGANVLTFGAGSRLTVL.

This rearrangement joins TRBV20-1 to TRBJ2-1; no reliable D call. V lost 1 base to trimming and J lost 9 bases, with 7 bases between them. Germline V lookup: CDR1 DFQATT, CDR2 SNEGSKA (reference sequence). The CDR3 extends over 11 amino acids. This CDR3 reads CSARVAGEQFF. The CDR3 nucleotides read TGCAGTGCTAGAGTGGCTGGTGAGCAGTTCTTC.

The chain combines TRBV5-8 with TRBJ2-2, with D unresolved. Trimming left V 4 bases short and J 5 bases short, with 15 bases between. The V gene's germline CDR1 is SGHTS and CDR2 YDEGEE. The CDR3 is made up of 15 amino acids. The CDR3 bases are TGTGCCAGCAGCCCCCGGGCCACCGAAACCGGGGAGCTGTTTTTT. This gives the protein CASSPRATETGELFF.

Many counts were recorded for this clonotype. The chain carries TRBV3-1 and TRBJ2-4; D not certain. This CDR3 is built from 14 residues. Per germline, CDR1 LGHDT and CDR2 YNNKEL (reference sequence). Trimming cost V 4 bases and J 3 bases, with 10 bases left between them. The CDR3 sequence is CASSLRQVKNIQYF. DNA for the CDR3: TGTGCCAGCAGCCTTCGGCAGGTCAAAAACATTCAGTACTTC.

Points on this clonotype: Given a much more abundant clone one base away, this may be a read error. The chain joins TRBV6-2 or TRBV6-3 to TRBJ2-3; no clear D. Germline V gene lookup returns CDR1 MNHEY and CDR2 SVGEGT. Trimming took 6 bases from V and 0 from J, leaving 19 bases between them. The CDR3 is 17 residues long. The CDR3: CASSPPSWPPSTDTQYF. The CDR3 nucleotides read TGTGCCAGCAGCCCCCCTTCGTGGCCACCTAGCACAGATACGCAGTATTTT.

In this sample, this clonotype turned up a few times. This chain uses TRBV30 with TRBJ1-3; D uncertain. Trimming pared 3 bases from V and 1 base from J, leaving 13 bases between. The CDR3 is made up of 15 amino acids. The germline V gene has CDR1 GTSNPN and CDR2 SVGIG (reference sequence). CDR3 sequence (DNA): TGTGCCTGGAGCCTCTACCTGGGATCTGGAAACACCATATATTTT. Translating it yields CAWSLYLGSGNTIYF.

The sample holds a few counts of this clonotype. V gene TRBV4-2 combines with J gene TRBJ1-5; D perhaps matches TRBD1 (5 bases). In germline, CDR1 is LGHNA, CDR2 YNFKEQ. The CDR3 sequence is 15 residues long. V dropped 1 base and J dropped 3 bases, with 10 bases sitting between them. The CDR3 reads CASSQGGPPNQPQHF. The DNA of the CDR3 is TGTGCCAGCAGCCAAGGGGGACCACCCAATCAGCCCCAGCATTTT.

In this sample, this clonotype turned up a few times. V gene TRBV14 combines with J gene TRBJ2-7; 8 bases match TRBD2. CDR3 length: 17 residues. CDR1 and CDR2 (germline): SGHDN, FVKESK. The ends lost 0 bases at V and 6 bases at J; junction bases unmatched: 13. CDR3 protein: CASSQDELSGLVGEQYF. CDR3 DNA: TGTGCCAGCAGCCAAGATGAGCTCTCGGGACTAGTGGGCGAGCAGTACTTC. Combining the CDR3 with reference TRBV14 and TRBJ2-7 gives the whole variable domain EAGVTQFPSHSVIEKGQTVTLRCDPISGHDNLYWYRRVMGKEIKFLLHFVKESKQDESGMPNNRFLAERTGGTYSTLKVQPAELEDSGVYFCASSQDELSGLVGEQYFGPGTRLTVT.

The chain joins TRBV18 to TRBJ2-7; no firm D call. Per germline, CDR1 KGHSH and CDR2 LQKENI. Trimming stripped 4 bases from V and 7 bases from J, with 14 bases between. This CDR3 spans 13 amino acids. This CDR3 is CASSRTELGEQYF. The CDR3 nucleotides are TGTGCCAGCTCACGGACGGAGCTGGGAGAGCAGTACTTC. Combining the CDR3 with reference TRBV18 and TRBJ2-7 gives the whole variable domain NAGVMQNPRHLVRRRGQEARLRCSPMKGHSHVYWYRQLPEEGLKFMVYLQKENIIDESGMPKERFSAEFPKEGPSILRIQQVVRGDSAAYFCASSRTELGEQYFGPGTRLTVT.